This TCR beta chain was profiled in a study of CD8+ T cells in alopecia areata. In each case, RNA was isolated and then reverse transcribed into cDNA as the sequencing template. Produced via immunoSEQ multiplex PCR; TCRdb's table is partial and in-frame only. This sample carries approximately 300,000 clones, over 45% of them seen once, and the ten largest clones take around 1.8%. The study's findings and limits: Elevated clonality characterized lesional scalp relative to normal scalp, particularly in alopecia totalis/universalis. Tofacitinib significantly decreased scalp clonality and expanded CD8+ clones among top 100.

Points on this clone: Its matching antigen is unknown.

The treatment: oral pan-JAK inhibitor, 5-10 mg twice daily. Peripheral blood and lesional scalp punch biopsies were taken from alopecia areata patients. Sorting from PBMCs produced CD4+ and CD8+ T cells. Sequences were derived from CD4+ T cells sorted from blood, sampled at week 24, from a patient treated with tofacitinib. The clonotype was recovered from a human donor with alopecia areata.

The CDR3, as DNA: TGCAGCGTTGAGACAAAGGTTTCGGACACTGAAGCTTTCTTT. Translating gives CSVETKVSDTEAFF. The chain couples TRBV29-1 to TRBJ1-1; D unclear. Trimming pared 3 bases from V and 3 bases from J, leaving 14 bases between. This CDR3 has 14 residues. Looked up from germline, CDR1 is SQVTM and CDR2 is ANQGSEA.